A single sample gave rise to the 21 T cell receptor beta chains below, sequenced in a study of CD8 T cells in Susac syndrome. With random hexamers, reverse transcription was performed on about 0.5 to 1 ug of RNA. TCRdb ran MiXCR on the immunoSEQ multiplex PCR reads and lists one entry per CDR3 protein. The sample lists about 49,000 distinct CDR3 sequences; 93% were seen once. Sequenced material: CD8+ T cells from PBMCs. These receptors were obtained from a human donor in good health.

The chain couples TRBV29-1 to TRBJ2-1, with D perhaps given as TRBD1 or TRBD2 (5 bases each). This CDR3 contains 14 residues. CDR1 is SQVTM, CDR2 ANQGSEA, per germline. Trimming took 7 bases from V and 2 from J, leaving 15 bases between them. The CDR3 reads CSAEGTTTYNEQFF. Here the CDR3 DNA reads TGCAGCGCCGAAGGGACGACGACCTACAATGAGCAGTTCTTC.

V gene TRBV6-4 combines with J gene TRBJ2-3; maybe TRBD2 (5 bases). The CDR3 totals 16 residues. Germline lookup yields CDR1 MRHNA and CDR2 SNTAGT. Trimming removed 4 bases at V and 1 base at J, with 15 bases between. CDR3 sequence reads: CASSAHGLSGTDTQYF. For the CDR3, the DNA is TGTGCCAGCAGTGCCCACGGACTCTCCGGCACAGATACGCAGTATTTT.

This chain joins TRBV19 and TRBJ1-3, with D tentatively TRBD1 (5 bases). V lost 6 bases to trimming and J lost 0 bases, with 9 bases between them. CDR1 and CDR2 (germline): LNHDA, SQIVND (reference sequence). The CDR3 runs to 14 residues. The CDR3 loop reads CASRTTDSGNTIYF. The DNA of the CDR3 is TGTGCCAGTAGGACGACAGACTCTGGAAACACCATATATTTT.

J is TRBJ2-1 and V is TRBV20-1; D unclear. This CDR3 spans 15 amino acids. Trimming pared 1 base from V and 1 base from J, leaving 11 bases between. From germline, CDR1 is DFQATT and CDR2 SNEGSKA (reference sequence). CDR3 DNA: TGCAGTGCTAGAGGGGCAGCAATATCCTACAATGAGCAGTTCTTC. This gives the protein CSARGAAISYNEQFF.

This clonotype was seen just once. The chain has TRBV29-1 and TRBJ2-5; either TRBD1 or TRBD2 may fit D (5 bases each). Trimming stripped 3 bases from V and 1 base from J, with 9 bases between. CDR3 length equals 13 residues. Germline CDR1 SQVTM, CDR2 ANQGSEA. CDR3 in amino acids: CSVEWDRQETQYF. In nucleotides, the CDR3 is TGCAGCGTTGAGTGGGACCGCCAAGAGACCCAGTACTTC.

The chain employs TRBV10-3 and TRBJ2-1; D remains ambiguous. The CDR3 is 14 amino acids. Trimming took 8 bases from V and 0 from J, leaving 11 bases between them. Germline loops: CDR1 ENHRY, CDR2 SYGVKD. Here the CDR3 DNA reads TGTGCCATCGCCCCTCCTAGCTCCTACAATGAGCAGTTCTTC. This translates into CAIAPPSSYNEQFF.

V usage is TRBV7-9 and J usage is TRBJ2-3, with 10 nucleotides matching TRBD2. This CDR3 has 15 residues. V dropped 3 bases and J dropped 6; count of bases not matched to a gene: 6. CDR1 and CDR2 from the germline V gene are SEHNR and FQNEAQ (reference sequence). The CDR3 loop is CASSFLAGVGDTQYF. CDR3 DNA sequence: TGTGCCAGCAGCTTTCTAGCGGGAGTTGGTGATACGCAGTATTTT.

The chain has TRBV20-1 and TRBJ2-6; D call uncertain. Trimming pared 7 bases from V and 1 base from J, leaving 5 bases between. Germline V lookup: CDR1 DFQATT, CDR2 SNEGSKA (reference sequence). The CDR3 has 12 residues. CDR3 protein: CSGVSGANVLTF. The DNA of the CDR3 is TGCAGTGGGGTATCTGGGGCCAACGTCCTGACTTTC.

V usage is TRBV15 and J usage is TRBJ2-6, with D possibly called TRBD1 or TRBD2 (5 bases each). The V gene's germline CDR1 is LNHNV and CDR2 YYDKDF (reference sequence). The V and J ends lost 5 bases and 4 bases respectively, with 9 bases between them. This CDR3 contains 14 residues. CDR3 loop: CATSEGQGANVLTF. The CDR3 DNA reads TGTGCCACCAGCGAGGGGCAGGGGGCCAACGTCCTGACTTTC. The full variable domain, in which reference TRBV15 and TRBJ2-6 provide the parts outside the CDR3, is DAMVIQNPRYQVTQFGKPVTLSCSQTLNHNVMYWYQQKSSQAPKLLFHYYDKDFNNEADTPDNFQSRRPNTSFCFLDIRSPGLGDTAMYLCATSEGQGANVLTFGAGSRLTVL.

The chain couples TRBV2 to TRBJ2-7; the match to TRBD1 covers 7 bases. The germline V gene has CDR1 SNHLY and CDR2 FYNNEI. The CDR3 extends over 14 amino acids. J gave up 6 bases and V 1 base, and 6 bases lay outside the gene matches. CDR3 bases: TGTGCCAGCAGTGAAGACGTAGGGGGCTCCGAGCAGTACTTC. Amino acid sequence: CASSEDVGGSEQYF.

This rearrangement joins TRBV10-3 to TRBJ2-1; D unresolved. The germline V gene has CDR1 ENHRY and CDR2 SYGVKD. CDR3 size: 17 residues. Trimming removed 2 bases at V and 0 bases at J, with 14 bases between. The CDR3 loop reads CAISEPSDWSSYNEQFF. In nucleotides, the CDR3 is TGTGCCATCAGTGAGCCTTCTGACTGGAGCTCCTACAATGAGCAGTTCTTC.

Only a few counts were recorded for this clonotype. V gene TRBV29-1 combines with J gene TRBJ2-7, with TRBD1 identical over 7 bases. CDR3 length: 12 amino acids. Germline V gives CDR1 SQVTM, CDR2 ANQGSEA. The junction had 3 bases not matched to a gene; V was cut back by 4 bases and J by 3 bases. CDR3: CSVVAGGYEQYF. The CDR3 coding sequence is TGCAGCGTTGTGGCAGGGGGCTACGAGCAGTACTTC.

This chain connects TRBV5-4 to TRBJ2-5; TRBD2 matches 8 bases. This CDR3 has 17 amino acids. V lost 2 bases to trimming and J lost 4 bases; unmatched junction nucleotides: 13. Per the germline V gene, CDR1 is SGHNT and CDR2 is YYREEE (reference sequence). DNA for the CDR3: TGTGCCAGCAGCTTTACGGGGAGCGGGAGTACTTTAGAGACCCAGTACTTC. Its translation is CASSFTGSGSTLETQYF.

This chain links TRBV7-9 with TRBJ2-3; D gene uncertain. The CDR3 loop spans 12 amino acids. Trimming removed 3 bases from V and 6 bases from J, with 7 bases in between. The V gene's germline CDR1 is SEHNR and CDR2 FQNEAQ (reference sequence). The CDR3 DNA follows: TGTGCCAGCAGCTTCGCTGGCGATACGCAGTATTTT. It translates to CASSFAGDTQYF.

The chain has TRBV20-1 and TRBJ1-5; TRBD1 might be the D (5 bases). The CDR3 has 12 amino acids. Deletions cut 6 bases from V and 4 bases from J, with 10 bases between. The germline V gene has CDR1 DFQATT and CDR2 SNEGSKA (reference sequence). The CDR3 loop reads CSAAQENQPQHF. The CDR3 nucleotides read TGCAGTGCCGCACAGGAAAATCAGCCCCAGCATTTT.

The genes are TRBV12-3 or TRBV12-4 and TRBJ2-7; D unclear. V dropped 4 bases and J dropped 4 bases, with 17 bases sitting between them. The CDR3 spans 15 residues. DNA of the CDR3: TGTGCCAGCAGTTCCCCACAGACGGCCTATTACGAGCAGTACTTC. Amino acids: CASSSPQTAYYEQYF.

The J gene is TRBJ2-7, the V gene TRBV7-9; 8 nucleotides match TRBD1. V lost 5 bases and J lost 5; bases outside the gene matches: 8. The CDR3 totals 14 residues. Looked up from germline, CDR1 is SEHNR and CDR2 is FQNEAQ (reference sequence). In DNA, the CDR3 is TGTGCCAGCAGCCCACCCGACAGGGGAAACGAGCAGTACTTC. Encoded protein: CASSPPDRGNEQYF.

The CDR3 nucleotides read TGCGCCAGCAGCCAATCCGCGATGGGCGGGAGCTACAATGAGCAGTTCTTC. It codes for CASSQSAMGGSYNEQFF. The V and J genes are TRBV4-1 and TRBJ2-1; TRBD2 aligns across 7 bases. CDR1 is MGHRA, CDR2 YSYEKL, per germline. Trimming cost V 2 bases and J 3 bases; bases outside gene matches: 10. The CDR3 sequence is 17 residues long.

This clonotype was recorded only once. The rearrangement uses TRBV11-2 and TRBJ2-1; no definite D call. Trimming shortened V by 0 bases and J by 6 bases, and 12 bases separated the two germline ends. Looked up from germline, CDR1 is SGHAT and CDR2 is FQNNGV. The CDR3 is 15 amino acids. Here the CDR3 DNA reads TGTGCCAGCAGCTTAGATTACTCCCCTAGCAATGAGCAGTTCTTC. Its protein product is CASSLDYSPSNEQFF.

This clonotype was observed a single time. The J gene is TRBJ1-1, the V gene TRBV29-1; D is perhaps TRBD1 (5 bases). The CDR3 runs to 15 residues. Trimming removed 0 bases from V and 3 bases from J, with 14 bases in between. Germline CDR1 reads SQVTM; CDR2 reads ANQGSEA. The CDR3 nucleotides read TGCAGCGTTGAAGACAGGGTGTACGACGACACTGAAGCTTTCTTT. This gives the protein CSVEDRVYDDTEAFF. The variable domain in full, with the rest retrieved from reference TRBV29-1 and TRBJ1-1, is SAVISQKPSRDICQRGTSLTIQCQVDSQVTMMFWYRQQPGQSLTLIATANQGSEATYESGFVIDKFPISRPNLTFSTLTVSNMSPEDSSIYLCSVEDRVYDDTEAFFGQGTRLTVV.

The V and J genes are TRBV5-1 and TRBJ1-1; the match to TRBD1 covers 9 bases. The V segment lost 1 base and the J segment 3 bases; nucleotides outside the gene matches: 4. The CDR3 contains 15 residues. Germline CDR1 is SGHRS and CDR2 is YFSETQ. The CDR3 reads CASSLLDRGHTEAFF. In DNA form, the CDR3 reads TGCGCCAGCAGCTTGTTGGACAGGGGACACACTGAAGCTTTCTTT. Together with reference TRBV5-1 and TRBJ1-1, the CDR3 gives the full variable domain: KAGVTQTPRYLIKTRGQQVTLSCSPISGHRSVSWYQQTPGQGLQFLFEYFSETQRNKGNFPGRFSGRQFSNSRSEMNVSTLELGDSALYLCASSLLDRGHTEAFFGQGTRLTVV.